What follows are 18 T cell receptor beta chains derived from one specimen sequenced in a study of OX40 agonist ivuxolimab in advanced cancers. The method was immunoSEQ multiplex PCR; TCRdb's version includes in-frame clones alone and lacks a portion of them. The sample records 52,000 or so clones, roughly 80% being singletons. This specimen consisted of CD4+ or CD8+ T cells sorted from blood, obtained in a trial of the OX40 agonist ivuxolimab. All receptors come from an adult with an advanced solid tumor such as melanoma, head and neck, liver or kidney cancer.

This clone was seen more than once but under ten times. The V call is TRBV5-6, the J call TRBJ2-1; TRBD1 matches 8 bases. V dropped 4 bases and J dropped 7; count of bases not matched to a gene: 10. CDR3 length equals 15 residues. Germline CDR1 SGHDT, CDR2 YYEEEE. CDR3 region: CASSLRPQGVNEQFF. DNA of the CDR3: TGTGCCAGCAGCCTCCGACCACAGGGGGTTAATGAGCAGTTCTTC.

This clone has a single count. The J gene is TRBJ1-2, the V gene TRBV5-8; 7 nucleotides agree with TRBD1. Germline V CDR1 and CDR2: SGHTS, YDEGEE. After removal of 7 bases from V and 10 bases from J, the junction contained 13 bases not matched to a gene. This CDR3 contains 13 residues. As DNA, the CDR3 is TGTGCCAGCGCCCTGAACAATGACAGGGACTACACCTTC. Residues: CASALNNDRDYTF.

This clone has just one count. This chain's CDR3 is CASSDSISGVVTKNIQYF. The CDR3 coding sequence is TGTGCCAGCAGTGACTCGATTAGTGGGGTGGTAACCAAAAACATTCAGTACTTC. The rearrangement joins TRBV6-4 to TRBJ2-4; no definite D call. Germline CDR1 and CDR2: MRHNA and SNTAGT. The CDR3 consists of 18 residues. Between the trimmed V and J ends, which lost 0 bases and 2 bases, there was a span of 17 bases.

This clone was picked up a small number of times. V and J are TRBV30 and TRBJ1-2; D is ambiguous. The CDR3 has 11 residues. V was clipped by 4 bases and J by 10 bases, with 13 bases between them. From germline, CDR1 is GTSNPN and CDR2 SVGIG (reference sequence). This CDR3 reads CAWKGYPSYTF. In DNA form, the CDR3 reads TGTGCCTGGAAAGGGTACCCGTCCTACACCTTC.

With respect to this clone: A read error may produce the germline difference seen at one junction end. The chain carries TRBV7-7 and TRBJ1-6; D gene unclear. The length of the CDR3 is 17 residues. Germline-derived CDR1 and CDR2 are SSHAT and FNYEAQ (reference sequence). The CDR3 spells CASSYLEGAFYNSPLHF. In DNA form, the CDR3 reads TGTGCTAGCAGCTACCTAGAGGGCGCGTTCTATAATTCACCCCTCCACTTT.

CDR3: CASSPGDSQPQHF. Written as DNA, the CDR3 is TGTGCCAGCTCACCAGGGGATAGTCAGCCCCAGCATTTT. The gene calls are TRBV18 and TRBJ1-5; D is ambiguous. The CDR3 sequence is 13 residues long. The V end was cut by 2 bases, the J end by 6 bases, with 8 bases between. CDR1 KGHSH and CDR2 LQKENI come from the germline V gene.

The CDR3 reads CASSSRGGTADTQYF. The DNA of the CDR3 is TGTGCCAGCAGCTCTCGGGGGGGCACCGCAGATACGCAGTATTTT. This chain uses TRBV6-5 with TRBJ2-3; 8 bases are a match to TRBD2. CDR1 is MNHEY and CDR2 is SVGAGI in the germline V gene. Unmatched junction bases numbered 9, after V lost 6 bases and J lost 4 bases. The CDR3 has 15 residues.

The chain recombines TRBV1 with TRBJ2-7; the DNA was not compared with TRBD2, the D call given in the table. TRBV1 is a pseudogene segment. CDR3 size: 12 residues. The chain's CDR3 is CTIYRVSYEQYF. CDR3 nucleotides: TGCACCATCTACCGGGTGTCCTACGAGCAGTACTTC.

The V call is TRBV19, the J call TRBJ2-7; 7 nucleotides agree with TRBD1. Looked up from germline, CDR1 is LNHDA and CDR2 is SQIVND (reference sequence). J was trimmed by 2 bases and V by 1 base; bases with no gene match: 5. This CDR3 is built from 15 residues. CDR3: CASSIVGTVAYEQYF. In nucleotides, the CDR3 is TGTGCCAGTAGTATAGTTGGGACAGTTGCCTACGAGCAGTACTTC.

The genes are TRBV2 and TRBJ1-1; D unresolved. Germline V gene lookup returns CDR1 SNHLY and CDR2 FYNNEI. This CDR3 is 13 amino acids long. This CDR3 is CVSKREKGTEAFF. CDR3 nucleotide sequence: TGTGTCTCAAAACGGGAGAAGGGCACTGAAGCTTTCTTT.

The V gene is TRBV27, the J gene TRBJ2-1, with D unclear. The CDR3 sequence is 13 residues long. Germline loops: CDR1 MNHEY, CDR2 SMNVEV (reference sequence). V shed 1 base and J shed 9 bases, with 10 bases lying between them. The CDR3, as DNA: TGTGCCAGCAGTTTATACCCAGACGGTGAGCAGTTCTTC. It codes for CASSLYPDGEQFF.

The gene calls are TRBV10-3 and TRBJ2-7, with 9 nucleotides matching TRBD1. The CDR3 loop spans 13 amino acids. CDR1 ENHRY and CDR2 SYGVKD come from the germline V gene. J was trimmed by 6 bases and V by 8 bases; bases with no gene match: 8. The CDR3 sequence: CAIGGQGMGEQYF. CDR3 nucleotide sequence: TGTGCCATCGGGGGACAGGGAATGGGCGAGCAGTACTTC.

This sequence joins TRBV27 and TRBJ2-2, with TRBD1 matching 7 bases. This CDR3 contains 15 residues. The germline gives CDR1 MNHEY, CDR2 SMNVEV (reference sequence). Trimming cost V 6 bases and J 1 base; bases outside gene matches: 5. CDR3 nucleotides: TGTGCCAGCAGAACCGGGACAGTGAACACCGGGGAGCTGTTTTTT. It is translated as CASRTGTVNTGELFF.

This chain uses TRBV6-1 with TRBJ2-5; D gene unclear. Trimming cost V 3 bases and J 0 bases, with 2 bases left between them. CDR3 length equals 12 residues. Germline lookup yields CDR1 MNHNS and CDR2 SASEGT. CDR3 region: CASSDDQETQYF. In DNA, the CDR3 is TGTGCCAGCAGTGATGACCAAGAGACCCAGTACTTC.

The count of this clone is one. The V call is TRBV5-5, the J call TRBJ2-7; 12 nucleotides match TRBD2. V dropped 0 bases and J dropped 0; count of bases not matched to a gene: 4. Per the germline V gene, CDR1 is SGHKS and CDR2 is YYEKEE (reference sequence). The CDR3 totals 17 residues. In DNA form, the CDR3 reads TGTGCCAGCAGCTTGGCACTAGCGGGGGGTACCTCCTACGAGCAGTACTTC. Residues: CASSLALAGGTSYEQYF.

The V and J genes are TRBV4-3 and TRBJ1-3; D is unclear. The length of the CDR3 is 13 residues. Trimming removed 0 bases at V and 7 bases at J, with 7 bases between. Germline V CDR1 and CDR2: LGHNA, YSLEER. In DNA form, the CDR3 reads TGCGCCAGCAGCCAAGATTTGGGGAACACCATATATTTT. Encoded protein: CASSQDLGNTIYF.

This sequence joins TRBV6-1 and TRBJ1-5; D is undetermined. Trimming took off 4 bases at V and 7 bases at J, with 8 bases between the two ends. The germline V gene has CDR1 MNHNS and CDR2 SASEGT. The length of the CDR3 is 12 residues. The CDR3 loop is CASSGSGQPQHF. Written as DNA, the CDR3 is TGTGCCAGCAGTGGTTCGGGACAGCCCCAGCATTTT.

The chain is built from TRBV7-9 and TRBJ1-6; D uncertain. The CDR3 contains 14 residues. CDR1 and CDR2 (germline): SEHNR, FQNEAQ (reference sequence). V dropped 1 base and J dropped 7 bases, with 8 bases sitting between them. DNA for the CDR3: TGTGCCAGCAGCTTAGAGGCGGCGAATTCACCCCTCCACTTT. Its protein product is CASSLEAANSPLHF.